These 18 T cell receptor beta chains originate from one sample sequenced in a study of post-analysis software for immune sequencing data. No antigen has been identified for these receptors. Unique-molecular-identifier-tagged TCR beta cDNA libraries were used. MiXCR was run by TCRdb on the PCR reads, yielding one entry per CDR3 protein. The sample contains about 460,000 distinct CDR3 sequences, under 55% of which appear only once. Overall study findings and caveats: There were roughly 5 TRBV segments more frequent in patients than controls, and TRBV5-6, TRBV5-1 and TRBV20-1 were among them.

The sample comprised blood. The receptor set was obtained from a girl aged 5-17 years with multiple sclerosis.

The chain recombines TRBV7-9 with TRBJ2-2; a possible D gene is TRBD2 (6 bases). The V and J ends lost 4 bases and 1 base respectively, with 16 bases between them. Germline V gene sequence: CDR1 SEHNR, CDR2 FQNEAQ (reference sequence). There are 17 residues in the CDR3. The chain's CDR3 is CASSSPRLVGNTGELFF. CDR3 sequence (DNA): TGTGCCAGCAGCTCTCCAAGACTAGTAGGGAACACCGGGGAGCTGTTTTTT.

This clonotype was picked up many times. The chain employs TRBV6-6 and TRBJ2-7, with 10 bases matching TRBD2. The V and J ends lost 5 bases and 3 bases, in that order; junction bases with no gene match: 4. The CDR3 length is 14 residues. Germline CDR1 and CDR2: MNHNY and SVGAGI (reference sequence). CDR3 in amino acids: CASSLAGVGYEQYF. CDR3 nucleotides: TGTGCCAGCAGTCTAGCGGGAGTCGGCTACGAGCAGTACTTC.

In its sample, this clonotype was seen a few times. This chain uses TRBV14 with TRBJ1-6; D is undetermined. CDR1 is SGHDN and CDR2 is FVKESK in the germline V gene. V lost 0 bases and J 10 bases, leaving 7 bases between the germline ends. CDR3 length: 13 residues. The CDR3 nucleotides read TGTGCCAGCAGCCAAGATCTCGTGTCACCCCTCCACTTT. It encodes CASSQDLVSPLHF. The complete variable domain, with remaining parts taken from reference TRBV14 and TRBJ1-6, reads EAGVTQFPSHSVIEKGQTVTLRCDPISGHDNLYWYRRVMGKEIKFLLHFVKESKQDESGMPNNRFLAERTGGTYSTLKVQPAELEDSGVYFCASSQDLVSPLHFGNGTRLTVT.

The genes are TRBV12-3 or TRBV12-4 and TRBJ2-1, with a weak D call TRBD2 (5 bases). The CDR3 is 12 residues long. V was clipped by 5 bases and J by 12 bases, with 14 bases between them. The CDR3 region is CASSGGPRAQFF. As DNA, the CDR3 is TGTGCCAGCAGTGGCGGGCCGCGTGCGCAGTTCTTC.

The rearrangement links TRBV2 to TRBJ2-2; D not certain. From germline, CDR1 is SNHLY and CDR2 FYNNEI. The CDR3 loop spans 14 amino acids. V was trimmed by 6 bases and J by 4 bases, leaving 12 bases between them. CDR3 loop: CASRLSLATGELFF. The CDR3 nucleotides read TGTGCCAGCAGGCTGTCCCTGGCCACCGGGGAGCTGTTTTTT.

Here the CDR3 reads CASSQEGTSQYNEQYF. In DNA, the CDR3 is TGTGCCAGCAGCCAAGAAGGGACTAGCCAATACAATGAGCAGTACTTC. The chain employs TRBV4-2 and TRBJ2-1; 9 bases line up with TRBD2. The J call is doubtful: the DNA matches TRBJ2-7 better. Germline lookup yields CDR1 LGHNA and CDR2 YNFKEQ. The CDR3 spans 16 residues.

This chain joins TRBV9 and TRBJ2-3, with D possibly TRBD1 on 6 matching bases. Trimming removed 4 bases from V and 0 bases from J, with 15 bases in between. The CDR3 has 16 residues. Germline V gives CDR1 SGDLS, CDR2 YYNGEE. For the CDR3, the DNA is TGTGCCAGCAGCAACTCGACAGGTTTGAGCACAGATACGCAGTATTTT. This translates into CASSNSTGLSTDTQYF. Full variable domain (missing parts from reference TRBV9 and TRBJ2-3): DSGVTQTPKHLITATGQRVTLRCSPRSGDLSVYWYQQSLDQGLQFLIQYYNGEERAKGNILERFSAQQFPDLHSELNLSSLELGDSALYFCASSNSTGLSTDTQYFGPGTRLTVL.

This chain uses TRBV7-9 with TRBJ2-1; 12 nucleotides match TRBD2. V was clipped by 1 base and J by 1 base; unmatched bases: 5. Germline-derived CDR1 and CDR2 are SEHNR and FQNEAQ (reference sequence). The CDR3 is 18 residues long. The CDR3, as DNA: TGTGCCAGCAGCTTAGAGACTAGCGGGAGATGGTCCTACAATGAGCAGTTCTTC. Residues: CASSLETSGRWSYNEQFF.

The chain joins TRBV7-3 to TRBJ1-1; 12 bases are shared with TRBD1. The junction had 2 bases not matched to a gene; V was cut back by 3 bases and J by 6 bases. The CDR3 is made up of 14 amino acids. Germline V gene sequence: CDR1 SGHTA, CDR2 FQGTGA. The CDR3 here is CASSLGQGASEAFF. CDR3 DNA: TGTGCCAGCAGCTTGGGACAGGGGGCATCTGAAGCTTTCTTT. Looking up the rest from reference TRBV7-3 and TRBJ1-1 gives the full variable domain: GAGVSQTPSNKVTEKGKYVELRCDPISGHTALYWYRQSLGQGPEFLIYFQGTGAADDSGLPNDRFFAVRPEGSVSTLKIQRTERGDSAVYLCASSLGQGASEAFFGQGTRLTVV.

This clonotype was observed at least ten times. The CDR3 DNA reads TGCAGTGCTAGAGAGGCTAGTCTTCACGAGCAGTACTTC. Residues: CSAREASLHEQYF. The chain recombines TRBV20-1 with TRBJ2-5; D is unresolved. The J call may be incorrect, as the DNA end agrees better with TRBJ2-7. From germline, CDR1 is DFQATT and CDR2 SNEGSKA (reference sequence). The CDR3 sequence is 13 residues long.

This clonotype was counted a few times. J is TRBJ1-1 and V is TRBV10-3; no reliable D call. The ends were cut back, 3 bases at V and 4 bases at J, with 6 bases in the middle. Germline V gene sequence: CDR1 ENHRY, CDR2 SYGVKD. The CDR3 is made up of 12 amino acids. The CDR3 protein is CAISEGLTEAFF. As DNA, the CDR3 is TGTGCCATCAGTGAAGGCCTCACTGAAGCTTTCTTT.

This clonotype has just a few counts. This chain connects TRBV6-6 to TRBJ2-5, with a weak D call TRBD2 (5 bases). V gave up 2 bases and J gave up 13 bases, with 14 bases separating them. This CDR3 is 12 amino acids long. From germline, CDR1 is MNHNY and CDR2 SVGAGI (reference sequence). CDR3 nucleotides: TGTGCCAGCAGTTACCCCCAGGCGGGCCGGTACTTC. Amino acid sequence: CASSYPQAGRYF.

This clonotype was observed a handful of times. This chain joins TRBV7-6 and TRBJ1-1; D gene unclear. Trimming removed 5 bases at V and 3 bases at J, with 13 bases between. The CDR3 runs to 14 residues. Germline V gene lookup returns CDR1 SGHVS and CDR2 FNYEAQ. The DNA of the CDR3 is TGTGCCAGCAGCCATAGGGAGGGCGACACTGAAGCTTTCTTT. The encoded protein is CASSHREGDTEAFF. Based on the CDR3 plus reference TRBV7-6 and TRBJ1-1, the full variable domain is GAGVSQSPRYKVTKRGQDVALRCDPISGHVSLYWYRQALGQGPEFLTYFNYEAQQDKSGLPNDRFSAERPEGSISTLTIQRTEQRDSAMYRCASSHREGDTEAFFGQGTRLTVV.

The V call is TRBV12-3 or TRBV12-4, the J call TRBJ1-4; a weak D match, TRBD1 (6 bases). The CDR3 contains 15 residues. V was pared by 4 bases and J by 3 bases, with 12 bases between. This chain's CDR3 is CASSWGHGANEKLFF. In DNA, the CDR3 is TGTGCCAGCAGTTGGGGGCACGGGGCTAATGAAAAACTGTTTTTT.

This clonotype was seen a few times. This chain uses TRBV28 with TRBJ2-1; TRBD1 matches at 7 bases. Germline V gene lookup returns CDR1 MDHEN and CDR2 SYDVKM. V lost 5 bases, J lost 2 bases, and 6 bases stayed unmatched. The CDR3 is 15 amino acids. CDR3 sequence (DNA): TGTGCCAGCAGTAGGGGGCTAGGTCCCTACAATGAGCAGTTCTTC. This codes for CASSRGLGPYNEQFF. The whole variable domain, filled in from reference TRBV28 and TRBJ2-1, reads DVKVTQSSRYLVKRTGEKVFLECVQDMDHENMFWYRQDPGLGLRLIYFSYDVKMKEKGDIPEGYSVSREKKERFSLILESASTNQTSMYLCASSRGLGPYNEQFFGPGTRLTVL.

This clonotype has just a few counts. The V gene is TRBV28, the J gene TRBJ2-3; D tentatively fits TRBD1 or TRBD2 (6 bases each). V shed 5 bases and J shed 1 base, with 19 bases lying between them. The CDR3 extends over 17 amino acids. The germline gives CDR1 MDHEN, CDR2 SYDVKM. The CDR3: CASSPGANLAGTDTQYF. The CDR3 nucleotides are TGTGCCAGCAGTCCAGGGGCTAATTTAGCGGGCACAGATACGCAGTATTTT.

This chain joins TRBV4-2 and TRBJ2-2, with 12 bases fitting TRBD1. The CDR3 consists of 15 residues. V lost 4 bases to trimming and J lost 7 bases; unmatched junction nucleotides: 4. Germline CDR1 is LGHNA and CDR2 is YNFKEQ. The DNA for the CDR3 is TGTGCCAGCAGCCCTGGGACAGGGGGCATCGGGGAGCTGTTTTTT. Its translation: CASSPGTGGIGELFF.

This clonotype was counted only a few times. This rearrangement joins TRBV6-5 to TRBJ1-2; D perhaps matches TRBD1 (5 bases). There are 12 residues in the CDR3. Germline CDR1 is MNHEY and CDR2 is SVGAGI. V lost 8 bases and J lost 3, with 10 bases in between. The CDR3 protein is CASGDGDYGYTF. CDR3 sequence (DNA): TGTGCCAGCGGGGACGGTGACTATGGCTACACCTTC.